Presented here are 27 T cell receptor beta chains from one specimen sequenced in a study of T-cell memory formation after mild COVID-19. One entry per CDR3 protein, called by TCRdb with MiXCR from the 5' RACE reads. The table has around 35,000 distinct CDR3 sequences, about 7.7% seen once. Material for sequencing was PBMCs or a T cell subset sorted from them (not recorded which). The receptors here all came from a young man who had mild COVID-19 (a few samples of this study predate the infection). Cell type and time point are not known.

For the CDR3, the DNA is TGTGCCAGCAGCCCGAGAATGGGGACGTTGAGCACTGAAGCTTTCTTT. This gives the protein CASSPRMGTLSTEAFF. The V gene is TRBV14, the J gene TRBJ1-1; TRBD1 is a possible D gene (5 bases). Germline V gives CDR1 SGHDN, CDR2 FVKESK. Trimming took 4 bases from V and 4 from J, leaving 19 bases between them. The CDR3 extends over 16 amino acids.

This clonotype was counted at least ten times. CDR3 nucleotides: TGCAGTGTTGAGGATCTCTCCTACGAGCAGTACTTC. This gives the protein CSVEDLSYEQYF. The rearrangement uses TRBV20-1 and TRBJ2-7; no firm D call. The CDR3 is 12 amino acids. Trimming took 7 bases from V and 0 from J, leaving 10 bases between them. Germline CDR1 is DFQATT and CDR2 is SNEGSKA (reference sequence).

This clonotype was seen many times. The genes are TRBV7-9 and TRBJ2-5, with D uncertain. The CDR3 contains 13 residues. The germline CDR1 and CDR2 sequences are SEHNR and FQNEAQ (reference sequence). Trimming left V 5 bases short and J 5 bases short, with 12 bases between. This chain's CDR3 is CASSQKRLETQYF. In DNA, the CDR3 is TGTGCCAGCAGCCAAAAGCGACTTGAGACCCAGTACTTC.

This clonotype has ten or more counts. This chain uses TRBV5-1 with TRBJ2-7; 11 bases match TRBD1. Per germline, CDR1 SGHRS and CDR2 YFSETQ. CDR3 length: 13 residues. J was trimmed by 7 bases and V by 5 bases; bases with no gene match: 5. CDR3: CASRWTGGREQYF. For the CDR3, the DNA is TGCGCCAGCAGGTGGACAGGGGGCAGGGAGCAGTACTTC.

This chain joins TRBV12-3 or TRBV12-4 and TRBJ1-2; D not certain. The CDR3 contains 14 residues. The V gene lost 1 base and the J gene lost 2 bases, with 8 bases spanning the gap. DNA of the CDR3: TGTGCCAGCAGTTTAGGGACGGGCAACTATGGCTACACCTTC. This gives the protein CASSLGTGNYGYTF.

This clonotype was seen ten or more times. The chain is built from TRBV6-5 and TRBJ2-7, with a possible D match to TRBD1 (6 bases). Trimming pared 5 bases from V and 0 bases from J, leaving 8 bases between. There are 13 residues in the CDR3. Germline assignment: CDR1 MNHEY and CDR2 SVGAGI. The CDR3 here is CASSTGYSYEQYF. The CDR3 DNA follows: TGTGCCAGCAGTACAGGGTACTCCTACGAGCAGTACTTC.

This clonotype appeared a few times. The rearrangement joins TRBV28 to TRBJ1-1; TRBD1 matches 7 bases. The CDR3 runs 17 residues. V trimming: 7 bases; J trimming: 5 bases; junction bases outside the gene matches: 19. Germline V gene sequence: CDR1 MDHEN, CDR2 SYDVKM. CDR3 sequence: CASNPTNGGGRMTEAFF. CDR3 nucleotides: TGTGCCAGCAACCCTACGAACGGAGGGGGCAGGATGACTGAAGCTTTCTTT.

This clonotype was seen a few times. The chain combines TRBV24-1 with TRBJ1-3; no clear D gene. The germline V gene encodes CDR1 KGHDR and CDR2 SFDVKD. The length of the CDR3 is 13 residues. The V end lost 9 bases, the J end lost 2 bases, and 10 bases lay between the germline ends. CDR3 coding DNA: TGTGCCACCCAGGTCGACGCTGGAAACACCATATATTTT. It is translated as CATQVDAGNTIYF.

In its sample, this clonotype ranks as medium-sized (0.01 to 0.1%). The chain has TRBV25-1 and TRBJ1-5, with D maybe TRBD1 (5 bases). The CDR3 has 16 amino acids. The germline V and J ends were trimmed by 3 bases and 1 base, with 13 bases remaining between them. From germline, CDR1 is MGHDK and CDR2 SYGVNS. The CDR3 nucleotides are TGTGCCAGCAGTGACCGGGCCTGGGACAGCAATCAGCCCCAGCATTTT. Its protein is CASSDRAWDSNQPQHF.

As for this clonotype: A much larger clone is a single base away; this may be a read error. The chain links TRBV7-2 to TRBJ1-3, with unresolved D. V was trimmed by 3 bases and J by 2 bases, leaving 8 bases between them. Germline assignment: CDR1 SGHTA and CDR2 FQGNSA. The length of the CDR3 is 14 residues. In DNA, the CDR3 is TGTGCCAGCAGCTTGTCGGTGGCTGGAAACACCATATATTTT. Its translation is CASSLSVAGNTIYF.

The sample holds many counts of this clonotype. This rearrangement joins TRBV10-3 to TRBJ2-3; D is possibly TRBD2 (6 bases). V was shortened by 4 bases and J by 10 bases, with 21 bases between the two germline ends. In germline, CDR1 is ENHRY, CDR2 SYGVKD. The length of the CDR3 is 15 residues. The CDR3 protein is CAISAQSRTMGAQYF. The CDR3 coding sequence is TGTGCCATCAGTGCACAGTCCCGGACTATGGGGGCGCAGTATTTT.

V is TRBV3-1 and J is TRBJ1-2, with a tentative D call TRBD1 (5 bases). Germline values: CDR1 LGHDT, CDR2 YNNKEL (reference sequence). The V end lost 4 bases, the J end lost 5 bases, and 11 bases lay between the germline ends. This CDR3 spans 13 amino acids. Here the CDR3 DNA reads TGTGCCAGCAGCCGCCCAGGGTCGTATGGCTACACCTTC. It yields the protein CASSRPGSYGYTF.

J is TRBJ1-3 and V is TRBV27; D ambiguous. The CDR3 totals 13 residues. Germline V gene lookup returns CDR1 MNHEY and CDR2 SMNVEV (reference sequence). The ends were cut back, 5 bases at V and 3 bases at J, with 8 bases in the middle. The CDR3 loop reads CASSRGSGNTIYF. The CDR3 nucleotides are TGTGCCAGCAGTCGCGGAAGTGGAAACACCATATATTTT.

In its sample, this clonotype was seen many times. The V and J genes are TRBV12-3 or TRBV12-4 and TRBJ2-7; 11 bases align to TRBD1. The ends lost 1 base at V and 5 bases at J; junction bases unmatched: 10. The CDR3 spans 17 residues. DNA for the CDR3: TGTGCCAGCAGTTTAGTAGGGGGACAGGGGGTTTCGGACGAGCAGTACTTC. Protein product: CASSLVGGQGVSDEQYF.

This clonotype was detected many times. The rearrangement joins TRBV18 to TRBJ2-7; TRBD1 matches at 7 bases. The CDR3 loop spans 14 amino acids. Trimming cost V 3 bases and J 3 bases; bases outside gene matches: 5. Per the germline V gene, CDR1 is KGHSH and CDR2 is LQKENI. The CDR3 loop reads CASSPRQGVYEQYV. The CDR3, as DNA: TGTGCCAGCTCACCGAGGCAGGGGGTCTACGAGCAGTACGTC.

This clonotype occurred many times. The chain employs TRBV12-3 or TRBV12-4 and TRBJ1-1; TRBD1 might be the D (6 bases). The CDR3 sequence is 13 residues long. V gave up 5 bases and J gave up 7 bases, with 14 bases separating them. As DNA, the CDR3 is TGTGCCAGCAGTCGAACAGGGTCGAGTGAAGCTTTCTTT. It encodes CASSRTGSSEAFF.

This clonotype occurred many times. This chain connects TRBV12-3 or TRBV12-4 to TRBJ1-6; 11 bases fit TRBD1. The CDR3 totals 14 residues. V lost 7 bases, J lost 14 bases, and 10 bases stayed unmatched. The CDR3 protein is CASKLGTGGTTLHF. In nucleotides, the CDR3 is TGTGCCAGCAAATTGGGGACAGGGGGTACCACCCTCCACTTT.

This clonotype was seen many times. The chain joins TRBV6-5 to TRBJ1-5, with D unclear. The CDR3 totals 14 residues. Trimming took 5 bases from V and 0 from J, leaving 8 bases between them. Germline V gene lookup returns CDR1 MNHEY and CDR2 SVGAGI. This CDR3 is CASSQSNSNQPQHF. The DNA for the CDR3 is TGTGCCAGCAGTCAGAGTAATAGCAATCAGCCCCAGCATTTT.

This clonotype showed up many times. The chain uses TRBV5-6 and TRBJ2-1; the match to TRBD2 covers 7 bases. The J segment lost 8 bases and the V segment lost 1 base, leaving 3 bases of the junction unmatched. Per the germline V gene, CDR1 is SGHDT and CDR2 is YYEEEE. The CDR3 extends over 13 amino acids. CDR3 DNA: TGTGCCAGCAGCTTGATACGGGGGGATGAGCAGTTCTTC. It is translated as CASSLIRGDEQFF.

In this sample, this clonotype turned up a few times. CDR3 DNA: TGTGCCAGCAGCTTAGGGCTAGCGGCTAGCACAGATACGCAGTATTTT. Protein product: CASSLGLAASTDTQYF. This sequence joins TRBV7-3 and TRBJ2-3; 7 nucleotides agree with TRBD2. Trimming cost V 2 bases and J 0 bases; bases outside gene matches: 5. This CDR3 region has 16 residues. CDR1 and CDR2 from the germline V gene are SGHTA and FQGTGA.

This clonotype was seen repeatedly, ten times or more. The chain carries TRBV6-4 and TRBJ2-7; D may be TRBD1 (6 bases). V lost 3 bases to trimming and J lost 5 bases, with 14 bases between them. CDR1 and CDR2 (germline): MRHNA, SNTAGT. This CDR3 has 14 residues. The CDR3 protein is CASSELYRAHEQYV. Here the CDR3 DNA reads TGTGCCAGCAGTGAGCTCTACAGGGCCCACGAGCAGTACGTC.

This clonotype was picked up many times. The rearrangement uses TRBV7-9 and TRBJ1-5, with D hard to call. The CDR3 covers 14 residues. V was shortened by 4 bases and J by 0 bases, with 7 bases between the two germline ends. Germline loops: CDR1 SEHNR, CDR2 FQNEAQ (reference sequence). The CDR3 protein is CASSSSNSNQPQHF. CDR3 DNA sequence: TGTGCCAGCAGCTCAAGCAATAGCAATCAGCCCCAGCATTTT.

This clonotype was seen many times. CDR3 in amino acids: CASTDTNSPLHF. Here the CDR3 DNA reads TGCGCCAGCACGGATACCAATTCACCCCTCCACTTT. This chain links TRBV5-1 with TRBJ1-6, with D uncertain. The V gene lost 6 bases and the J gene lost 7 bases, with 8 bases spanning the gap. The CDR3 totals 12 residues. Germline CDR1 and CDR2: SGHRS and YFSETQ.

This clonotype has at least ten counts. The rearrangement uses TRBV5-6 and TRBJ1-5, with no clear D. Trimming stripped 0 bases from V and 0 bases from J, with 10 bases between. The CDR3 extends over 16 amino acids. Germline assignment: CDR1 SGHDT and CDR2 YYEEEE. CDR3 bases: TGTGCCAGCAGCTTGGGCGGGTATAATAGCAATCAGCCCCAGCATTTT. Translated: CASSLGGYNSNQPQHF.

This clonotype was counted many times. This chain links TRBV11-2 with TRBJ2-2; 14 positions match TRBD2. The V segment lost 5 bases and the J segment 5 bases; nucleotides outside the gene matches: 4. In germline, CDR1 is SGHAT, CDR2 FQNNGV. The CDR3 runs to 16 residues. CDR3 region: CASSLRLAGGTGELFF. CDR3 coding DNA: TGTGCCAGCAGCCTCAGACTAGCGGGGGGGACCGGGGAGCTGTTTTTT.

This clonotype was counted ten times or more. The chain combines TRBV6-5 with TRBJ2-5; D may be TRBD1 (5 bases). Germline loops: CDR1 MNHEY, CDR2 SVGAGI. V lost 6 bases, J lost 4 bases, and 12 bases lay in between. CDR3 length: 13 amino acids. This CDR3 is CASSLRARETQYF. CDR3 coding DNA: TGTGCCAGCAGCCTCAGGGCCCGAGAGACCCAGTACTTC.

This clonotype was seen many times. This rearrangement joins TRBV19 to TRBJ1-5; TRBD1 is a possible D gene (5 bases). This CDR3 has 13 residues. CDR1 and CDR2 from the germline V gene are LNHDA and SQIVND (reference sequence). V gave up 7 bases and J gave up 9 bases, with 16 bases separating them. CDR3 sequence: CASTMAGVRPQHF. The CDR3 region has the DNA TGTGCCAGTACCATGGCGGGGGTCCGGCCCCAGCATTTT.